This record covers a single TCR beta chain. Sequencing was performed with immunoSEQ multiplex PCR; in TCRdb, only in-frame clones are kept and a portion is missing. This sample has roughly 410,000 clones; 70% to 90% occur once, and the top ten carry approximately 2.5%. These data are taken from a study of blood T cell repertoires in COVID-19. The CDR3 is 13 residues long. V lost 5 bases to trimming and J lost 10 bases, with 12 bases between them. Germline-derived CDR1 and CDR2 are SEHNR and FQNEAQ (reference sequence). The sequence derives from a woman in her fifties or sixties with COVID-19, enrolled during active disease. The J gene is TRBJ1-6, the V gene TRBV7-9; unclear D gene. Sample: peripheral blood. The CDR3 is CASSPGRLSPLHF. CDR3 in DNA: TGTGCCAGCAGCCCTGGGCGCTTGTCACCCCTCCACTTT.